This T cell receptor (beta chain) was documented in a study of blood T cell repertoires in COVID-19. Study-level information: Acute-phase and convalescent COVID-19 samples originated in the United States, Italy and Spain.

The CDR3 is 13 amino acids. Germline CDR1 reads MNHEY; CDR2 reads SVGEGT. V was cut by 6 bases and J by 8 bases, with 16 bases left in between. Authors' analysis steps: Estimation of nucleated cell counts was performed using reference gene primer amplification. Sequencing was performed with immunoSEQ multiplex PCR; in TCRdb, only in-frame clones are kept and a portion is missing. V, J and clone size derive from that table, while D and trimming were established from the DNA sequence. The table lists around 120,000 clones, about 80% of them singletons. This clone was seen only once. This receptor was obtained from a human donor in a cohort sampled during active COVID-19. The chain is built from TRBV6-2 or TRBV6-3 and TRBJ1-2, with unresolved D. Sequencing used peripheral blood. CDR3 DNA: TGTGCCAGCAGCCCACGGACCGGGAGCGGCTACACCTTC. This sequence encodes CASSPRTGSGYTF.